This record looks at one T cell receptor beta chain sequence and its context. Its antigen is still unknown. Other DNA sequences in this sample translate to the same CDR3. This record belongs to a study of shared clonotypes between healthy human individuals. V lost 0 bases to trimming and J lost 2 bases, with 7 bases between them. Germline CDR1 and CDR2: SGHRS and YFSETQ. CDR3 length: 14 residues. The study separated CD4+ cells into CD45RA+ naive and CD45RA-negative memory subsets. Repertoires were generated with immunoSEQ multiplex PCR, while TCRdb's copy carries only in-frame clones and drops some. This sample carries under 1,900,000 clones, roughly 98.5% of them seen once, and the ten largest clones take about 0.4%. Whole-study findings and limits: The study found about 4.6% of naive CD4 clonotypes shared across a few donors. Sampling involved blood alone; tissue repertoires likely differ.

V is TRBV5-1 and J is TRBJ2-3; a weak D match, TRBD1 (5 bases). The TCR originated in a man aged 25 to 40 in good health. The sample comprised naive CD4+ T cells sorted from blood. The subset here: CD45RA+ positively selected. Written as DNA, the CDR3 is TGCGCCAGCAGCTTGGGACAGCTCACAGATACGCAGTATTTT. Amino acids: CASSLGQLTDTQYF.